One and the same sample provided the 32 T cell receptor beta chains below, sequenced in a study of control samples from healthy donors and cancer patients. Profiled with immunoSEQ multiplex PCR; TCRdb holds only in-frame clones, not every one. The data show about 53,000 clones, with approximately 90% seen just once and roughly 13% held by the top ten. The source material was PBMCs. All receptors come from a man aged 60 to 75 with head and neck cancer.

The chain joins TRBV5-1 to TRBJ2-3; 10 bases line up with TRBD1. The V gene end was trimmed by 0 bases and the J gene end by 6 bases; junction bases not matched to a gene: 7. CDR1 and CDR2 from the germline V gene are SGHRS and YFSETQ. CDR3 length: 16 residues. In nucleotides, the CDR3 is TGCGCCAGCAGCTTGGGCGGGACAGGGGTTCGGGATACGCAGTATTTT. The encoded protein is CASSLGGTGVRDTQYF. Looking up the rest from reference TRBV5-1 and TRBJ2-3 gives the full variable domain: KAGVTQTPRYLIKTRGQQVTLSCSPISGHRSVSWYQQTPGQGLQFLFEYFSETQRNKGNFPGRFSGRQFSNSRSEMNVSTLELGDSALYLCASSLGGTGVRDTQYFGPGTRLTVL.

V gene TRBV7-9 combines with J gene TRBJ2-1; D might be TRBD1 or TRBD2, each matching 6 bases. CDR1 and CDR2 from the germline V gene are SEHNR and FQNEAQ (reference sequence). CDR3 size: 13 residues. Trimming removed 3 bases at V and 6 bases at J, with 9 bases between. CDR3: CASSFGGPNEQFF. The CDR3 DNA sequence: TGTGCCAGCAGCTTTGGGGGGCCCAATGAGCAGTTCTTC.

The gene calls are TRBV5-1 and TRBJ1-1; D is uncertain. The CDR3 length is 15 residues. Per germline, CDR1 SGHRS and CDR2 YFSETQ. V was clipped by 2 bases and J by 5 bases, with 16 bases between them. The CDR3 spells CASSLVARRETEAFF. CDR3 in DNA: TGCGCCAGCAGCTTAGTCGCCCGCCGAGAAACTGAAGCTTTCTTT. Together with reference TRBV5-1 and TRBJ1-1, the CDR3 gives the full variable domain: KAGVTQTPRYLIKTRGQQVTLSCSPISGHRSVSWYQQTPGQGLQFLFEYFSETQRNKGNFPGRFSGRQFSNSRSEMNVSTLELGDSALYLCASSLVARRETEAFFGQGTRLTVV.

V and J are TRBV5-1 and TRBJ2-3; D is unresolved. The CDR3 runs to 16 residues. With 0 bases removed from V and 7 bases from J, the gap between germline ends came to 18 bases. Germline-derived CDR1 and CDR2 are SGHRS and YFSETQ. The CDR3 bases are TGCGCCAGCAGCTTGGAACCAGGACGTCTTGTGAATACGCAGTATTTT. Its protein is CASSLEPGRLVNTQYF.

The chain employs TRBV27 and TRBJ1-2; D perhaps matches TRBD1 (5 bases). This CDR3 region has 14 residues. V lost 6 bases to trimming and J lost 3 bases, with 14 bases between them. Germline CDR1 is MNHEY and CDR2 is SMNVEV (reference sequence). The DNA of the CDR3 is TGTGCCAGCAGCAACTTAGGGACCCACTATGGCTACACCTTC. The encoded protein is CASSNLGTHYGYTF.

This clone was detected a few times. V is TRBV7-2 and J is TRBJ2-7; 10 bases agree with TRBD2. Trimming removed 4 bases from V and 0 bases from J; junction bases left unmatched: 3. In germline, CDR1 is SGHTA, CDR2 FQGNSA. The CDR3 is 15 residues long. The CDR3 spells CASSSLAGASYEQYF. In DNA form, the CDR3 reads TGTGCCAGCAGCTCGCTAGCGGGAGCCTCCTACGAGCAGTACTTC.

The chain couples TRBV7-2 to TRBJ2-5; D not certain. The germline CDR1 and CDR2 sequences are SGHTA and FQGNSA. This CDR3 region has 15 residues. The V end was cut by 1 base, the J end by 1 base, with 10 bases between. The DNA of the CDR3 is TGTGCCAGCAGCTTAGACATCGCAGTCCAAGAGACCCAGTACTTC. The encoded protein is CASSLDIAVQETQYF.

The J gene is TRBJ2-3, the V gene TRBV5-1, with TRBD2 matching 7 bases. The CDR3 loop spans 15 amino acids. V lost 1 base and J lost 7; bases outside the gene matches: 9. Germline V gives CDR1 SGHRS, CDR2 YFSETQ. CDR3 DNA sequence: TGCGCCAGCAGCTTGTGGGCTAGCGGCCCCAATACGCAGTATTTT. Its translation: CASSLWASGPNTQYF.

The chain links TRBV5-4 to TRBJ1-4; unclear D gene. The CDR3 spans 16 residues. Looked up from germline, CDR1 is SGHNT and CDR2 is YYREEE (reference sequence). The V gene lost 2 bases and the J gene lost 2 bases, with 13 bases spanning the gap. CDR3 protein: CASSFQSFGTNEKLFF. The DNA of the CDR3 is TGTGCCAGCAGCTTCCAAAGCTTTGGGACTAATGAAAAACTGTTTTTT.

This clone was observed a handful of times. CDR3 region: CASSESVRYTF. The CDR3 bases are TGTGCCAGCAGTGAGTCGGTCCGCTACACCTTC. The J gene is TRBJ1-2, the V gene TRBV2; D unclear. Germline V CDR1 and CDR2: SNHLY, FYNNEI. CDR3 size: 11 residues. V was clipped by 3 bases and J by 9 bases, with 8 bases between them.

This chain connects TRBV9 to TRBJ2-5, with TRBD2 matching over 10 bases. Per germline, CDR1 SGDLS and CDR2 YYNGEE. V lost 0 bases to trimming and J lost 7 bases; unmatched junction nucleotides: 9. The CDR3 extends over 16 amino acids. The DNA for the CDR3 is TGTGCCAGCAGCGTAGGAGTACTAGCGGGGCCAGGGACCCAGTACTTC. Protein product: CASSVGVLAGPGTQYF.

The chain carries TRBV7-3 and TRBJ2-3, with 11 bases lining up with TRBD2. Germline V CDR1 and CDR2: SGHTA, FQGTGA. After removal of 5 bases from V and 3 bases from J, the junction contained 7 bases not matched to a gene. This CDR3 has 16 amino acids. The CDR3 nucleotides read TGTGCCAGCAGCGCATTAGCGGGAGGGCCGACAGATACGCAGTATTTT. Its protein is CASSALAGGPTDTQYF.

There are a few counts of this clone. This rearrangement joins TRBV11-2 to TRBJ1-2; 8 nucleotides agree with TRBD1. The CDR3 runs 13 residues. Germline V gene data show CDR1 as SGHAT and CDR2 as FQNNGV. The V gene end was trimmed by 5 bases and the J gene end by 5 bases; junction bases not matched to a gene: 4. Here the CDR3 reads CASSPGQDYGYTF. The CDR3 nucleotides read TGTGCCAGCAGCCCGGGACAGGATTATGGCTACACCTTC.

V gene TRBV2 combines with J gene TRBJ2-7; TRBD2 might be the D (5 bases). Germline assignment: CDR1 SNHLY and CDR2 FYNNEI. The CDR3 has 10 amino acids. V was trimmed by 5 bases and J by 11 bases, leaving 10 bases between them. The CDR3 DNA sequence: TGTGCCAGCAGTTATCCGAGGGAGTACTTC. It encodes CASSYPREYF.

This clone was seen once. The chain joins TRBV5-1 to TRBJ2-7; D unclear. CDR3 size: 14 residues. Germline loops: CDR1 SGHRS, CDR2 YFSETQ. Trimming removed 5 bases from V and 3 bases from J, with 15 bases in between. CDR3 residues: CASSLDILFYEQYF. CDR3 DNA: TGCGCCAGCAGTCTAGATATACTATTCTACGAGCAGTACTTC.

The chain carries TRBV7-2 and TRBJ1-6, with TRBD1 matching over 8 bases. This CDR3 contains 12 residues. Looked up from germline, CDR1 is SGHTA and CDR2 is FQGNSA. With V trimmed by 5 bases and J by 11 bases, 2 bases remained unmatched. CDR3 sequence: CASSKTGAPLHF. The CDR3 DNA follows: TGTGCCAGCAGCAAGACAGGGGCACCCCTCCACTTT.

V is TRBV5-4 and J is TRBJ2-1; the match to TRBD2 covers 8 bases. V lost 4 bases and J lost 4; bases outside the gene matches: 22. CDR1 SGHNT and CDR2 YYREEE come from the germline V gene (reference sequence). The CDR3 has 20 amino acids. The CDR3 DNA reads as TGTGCCAGCAGCGGGGCGTCCGCGGGAGGATATCGACGGCAATACAATGAGCAGTTCTTC. Amino acid sequence: CASSGASAGGYRRQYNEQFF.

The rearrangement joins TRBV4-1 to TRBJ2-1, with D perhaps given as TRBD1 or TRBD2 (6 bases each). With 0 bases removed from V and 7 bases from J, the gap between germline ends came to 16 bases. The germline V gene encodes CDR1 MGHRA and CDR2 YSYEKL. The CDR3 length is 16 residues. Here the CDR3 reads CASSQDPQGRKNEQFF. The CDR3 bases are TGCGCCAGCAGCCAAGATCCCCAGGGGAGGAAAAATGAGCAGTTCTTC.

The DNA for the CDR3 is TGCAGCGTGTCCGGGACAGGGTCAGTGATACACGAGCAGTACTTC. Protein: CSVSGTGSVIHEQYF. The gene calls are TRBV29-1 and TRBJ2-7; 9 bases fit TRBD1. CDR1 and CDR2 from the germline V gene are SQVTM and ANQGSEA. The V gene end was trimmed by 6 bases and the J gene end by 5 bases; junction bases not matched to a gene: 14. The CDR3 contains 15 residues.

This clone was seen a handful of times. The chain joins TRBV2 to TRBJ1-1; a weak D match, TRBD1 (5 bases). This CDR3 region has 13 residues. Germline CDR1 and CDR2: SNHLY and FYNNEI. Trimming left V 10 bases short and J 1 base short, with 13 bases between. The CDR3 coding sequence is TGTGCCACCCAGGGAGGAAGGAACACTGAAGCTTTCTTT. This translates into CATQGGRNTEAFF.

In DNA, the CDR3 is TGCGCCAGCAGCGGGTGGGAGGGGACCTATGGCTACACCTTC. It codes for CASSGWEGTYGYTF. The V gene is TRBV10-2, the J gene TRBJ1-2, with D possibly being TRBD1 (5 bases). The germline V and J ends were trimmed by 6 bases and 4 bases, with 15 bases remaining between them. This CDR3 is 14 amino acids long. Germline V gene data show CDR1 as WSHSY and CDR2 as SAAADI.

The rearrangement joins TRBV28 to TRBJ2-1, with 10 bases lining up with TRBD2. The V gene end was trimmed by 2 bases and the J gene end by 5 bases; junction bases not matched to a gene: 6. Germline V gene data show CDR1 as MDHEN and CDR2 as SYDVKM. The CDR3 runs to 16 residues. The CDR3 DNA is TGTGCCAGCAGTTTAGAGGGTAGCGGGAGGAACAATGAGCAGTTCTTC. It specifies CASSLEGSGRNNEQFF.

V usage is TRBV28 and J usage is TRBJ1-5; no firm D call. This CDR3 is 14 amino acids long. V lost 4 bases, J lost 6 bases, and 13 bases lay in between. The germline gives CDR1 MDHEN, CDR2 SYDVKM. CDR3 protein: CASSYWRVGQPQHF. CDR3 in DNA: TGTGCCAGCAGTTATTGGAGGGTCGGTCAGCCCCAGCATTTT.

V gene TRBV7-2 combines with J gene TRBJ2-4; D is ambiguous. Trimming removed 6 bases from V and 0 bases from J, with 18 bases in between. Germline V gene sequence: CDR1 SGHTA, CDR2 FQGNSA. The CDR3 covers 17 residues. CDR3 coding DNA: TGTGCCAGCAGTCCCTCGGGTTCCGCTTTAGCCAAAAACATTCAGTACTTC. Protein sequence: CASSPSGSALAKNIQYF.

CDR3 in amino acids: CASSEEYSNAEAFF. The CDR3 region has the DNA TGTGCCAGCAGTGAGGAATATAGCAACGCTGAAGCTTTCTTT. The chain employs TRBV2 and TRBJ1-1, with unresolved D. Trimming took 3 bases from V and 6 from J, leaving 14 bases between them. Per the germline V gene, CDR1 is SNHLY and CDR2 is FYNNEI. CDR3 length: 14 amino acids.

V and J are TRBV4-3 and TRBJ1-3; no clear D. The V and J ends lost 0 bases and 1 base respectively, with 13 bases between them. There are 17 residues in the CDR3. In germline, CDR1 is LGHNA, CDR2 YSLEER. This chain's CDR3 is CASSQDGGRFSGNTIYF. CDR3 nucleotides: TGCGCCAGCAGCCAAGATGGAGGAAGGTTTTCTGGAAACACCATATATTTT.

This rearrangement joins TRBV9 to TRBJ1-4; the D gene is possibly TRBD1 (6 bases). The germline CDR1 and CDR2 sequences are SGDLS and YYNGEE. The length of the CDR3 is 15 residues. Trimming shortened V by 3 bases and J by 8 bases, and 17 bases separated the two germline ends. CDR3 loop: CASSGDGQFSEKLFF. For the CDR3, the DNA is TGTGCCAGCAGCGGTGACGGACAGTTTTCAGAAAAACTGTTTTTT. The whole variable domain, filled in from reference TRBV9 and TRBJ1-4, reads DSGVTQTPKHLITATGQRVTLRCSPRSGDLSVYWYQQSLDQGLQFLIQYYNGEERAKGNILERFSAQQFPDLHSELNLSSLELGDSALYFCASSGDGQFSEKLFFGSGTQLSVL.

The V gene is TRBV7-9, the J gene TRBJ1-1, with a tentative D call TRBD1 (5 bases). The V gene lost 8 bases and the J gene lost 2 bases, with 9 bases spanning the gap. The germline CDR1 and CDR2 sequences are SEHNR and FQNEAQ (reference sequence). This CDR3 region has 12 residues. CDR3 loop: CASEGLNTEAFF. The CDR3 bases are TGTGCCAGCGAGGGGCTCAACACTGAAGCTTTCTTT.

The CDR3 spells CASSEWDSNPSETQYF. The CDR3 region has the DNA TGTGCCAGCAGTGAATGGGACTCAAACCCGTCAGAGACCCAGTACTTC. The genes are TRBV25-1 and TRBJ2-5; a possible D gene is TRBD2 (6 bases). Trimming stripped 1 base from V and 4 bases from J, with 16 bases between. Germline V gene sequence: CDR1 MGHDK, CDR2 SYGVNS. The CDR3 consists of 16 residues.

The CDR3 DNA follows: TGTGCCAGCAGCGAGGGAGTCTCTGGGGCCAACGTCCTGACTTTC. As protein: CASSEGVSGANVLTF. The gene calls are TRBV7-2 and TRBJ2-6, with D perhaps matching TRBD2 (5 bases). The CDR3 covers 15 residues. Germline V gene lookup returns CDR1 SGHTA and CDR2 FQGNSA. V gave up 5 bases and J gave up 0 bases, with 8 bases separating them.

The J gene is TRBJ1-6, the V gene TRBV27, with a tentative D call TRBD1 (6 bases). The germline CDR1 and CDR2 sequences are MNHEY and SMNVEV (reference sequence). Trimming pared 5 bases from V and 8 bases from J, leaving 13 bases between. The CDR3 spans 14 residues. CDR3 coding DNA: TGTGCCAGCAGTCCGCAGGGGATACATTCACCCCTCCACTTT. This codes for CASSPQGIHSPLHF.

The genes are TRBV19 and TRBJ1-1, with a tentative D call TRBD1 (5 bases). Trimming pared 4 bases from V and 2 bases from J, leaving 11 bases between. Germline V gene lookup returns CDR1 LNHDA and CDR2 SQIVND (reference sequence). This CDR3 has 14 amino acids. The CDR3, as DNA: TGTGCCAGTAGTACCAGGGCCAGCAACACTGAAGCTTTCTTT. It encodes CASSTRASNTEAFF.